Below, 30 T cell receptor beta chains from the same sample are listed, as sequenced in a study of T cell responses to AZD1222 COVID-19 vaccine. The method was immunoSEQ multiplex PCR; TCRdb's version includes in-frame clones alone and lacks a portion of them. The table includes fewer than 200,000 clones, approximately 86% detected once. Sample: peripheral blood, taken 28 days after the second AZD1222 dose. These receptors were collected from an adult who received the AZD1222 COVID-19 vaccine.

This chain connects TRBV19 to TRBJ1-4, with 7 bases identical to TRBD1. The CDR3 spans 15 residues. V shed 3 bases and J 8 bases; nucleotides not matched to a gene: 9. Looked up from germline, CDR1 is LNHDA and CDR2 is SQIVND (reference sequence). CDR3 bases: TGTGCCAGTAGTATCGTCGACAGGGAACAAGAAAAACTGTTTTTT. It codes for CASSIVDREQEKLFF.

The rearrangement joins TRBV29-1 to TRBJ1-2; tentatively, D is TRBD1 (5 bases). Trimming cost V 5 bases and J 0 bases, with 13 bases left between them. Germline V gives CDR1 SQVTM, CDR2 ANQGSEA. This CDR3 is 14 amino acids long. The CDR3 nucleotides are TGCAGCGTTCCGCAAGGGGCCTCTAACTATGGCTACACCTTC. Its translation: CSVPQGASNYGYTF.

V and J are TRBV5-1 and TRBJ1-2; no clear D gene. The CDR3 sequence is 13 residues long. The germline V and J ends were trimmed by 0 bases and 8 bases, with 11 bases remaining between them. Per the germline V gene, CDR1 is SGHRS and CDR2 is YFSETQ. CDR3 region: CASSLENGVGYTF. The CDR3 coding sequence is TGCGCCAGCAGCTTGGAGAACGGGGTGGGCTACACCTTC.

J is TRBJ2-7 and V is TRBV3-1 (or the pseudogene TRBV3-2), with a possible D match to TRBD1 (6 bases). Per the germline V gene, CDR1 is LGHDT and CDR2 is YNNKEL (reference sequence). The CDR3 length is 14 residues. The germline V and J ends were trimmed by 4 bases and 1 base, with 11 bases remaining between them. The CDR3 DNA reads TGTGCCAGCAGCCTCGGACAGAGTTCCTACGAGCAGTACTTC. Translated, it gives CASSLGQSSYEQYF.

This clone appeared a few times. The rearrangement links TRBV13 to TRBJ1-1, with D possibly TRBD1 on 6 matching bases. Deletions cut 2 bases from V and 4 bases from J, with 11 bases between. The CDR3 sequence is 14 residues long. Germline CDR1 PRHDT, CDR2 FYEKMQ (reference sequence). CDR3 in amino acids: CASSLSQGVTEAFF. CDR3 sequence (DNA): TGTGCCAGCAGCTTATCACAGGGTGTCACTGAAGCTTTCTTT.

This clone has more than one count but fewer than ten. The chain has TRBV9 and TRBJ1-2, with no clear D. V shed 0 bases and J shed 2 bases, with 8 bases lying between them. CDR1 and CDR2 (germline): SGDLS, YYNGEE. The CDR3 runs 14 residues. In DNA, the CDR3 is TGTGCCAGCAGCGTAGCTCTGGGGAACTATGGCTACACCTTC. Amino acid sequence: CASSVALGNYGYTF.

The J gene is TRBJ2-5, the V gene TRBV4-1, with 7 bases lining up with TRBD1. This CDR3 has 16 residues. Per germline, CDR1 MGHRA and CDR2 YSYEKL. J lost 0 bases, V lost 1 base, and 5 bases had no gene match. DNA for the CDR3: TGCGCCAGCAGCCAAGGAAGGGGGCGCGACCAAGAGACCCAGTACTTC. Encoded protein: CASSQGRGRDQETQYF.

This clone was counted at least ten times. The gene calls are TRBV13 and TRBJ1-1; D possibly corresponds to TRBD1 (6 bases). Trimming cost V 5 bases and J 5 bases, with 15 bases left between them. The germline CDR1 and CDR2 sequences are PRHDT and FYEKMQ (reference sequence). This CDR3 comprises 14 residues. The CDR3: CASSRDMGRTEAFF. The CDR3 DNA follows: TGTGCCAGCAGCCGGGACATGGGCCGGACTGAAGCTTTCTTT.

This rearrangement joins TRBV5-1 to TRBJ1-4; 7 bases align to TRBD1. Per germline, CDR1 SGHRS and CDR2 YFSETQ. The J segment lost 8 bases and the V segment lost 4 bases, leaving 8 bases of the junction unmatched. The CDR3 is made up of 14 amino acids. CDR3 loop: CASSLRQGKEKLFF. CDR3 nucleotide sequence: TGCGCCAGCAGCCTCAGACAGGGAAAGGAAAAACTGTTTTTT.

The V gene is TRBV12-3 or TRBV12-4, the J gene TRBJ1-6; D unclear. Between the trimmed V and J ends, which lost 7 bases and 12 bases, there was a span of 13 bases. CDR3 length: 12 residues. The CDR3 spells CASKVFERPLHF. The DNA for the CDR3 is TGTGCCAGCAAGGTGTTCGAGAGACCCCTCCACTTT.

This chain links TRBV5-1 with TRBJ2-7; the D call may be TRBD1 or TRBD2 (5 bases each). Germline V gives CDR1 SGHRS, CDR2 YFSETQ. The CDR3 loop spans 14 amino acids. V lost 1 base and J 0 bases, leaving 8 bases between the germline ends. Here the CDR3 DNA reads TGCGCCAGCAGCTTGCAGGGAGTCTCCTACGAGCAGTACTTC. Its protein is CASSLQGVSYEQYF. Filled out from reference TRBV5-1 and TRBJ2-7, the complete variable domain reads KAGVTQTPRYLIKTRGQQVTLSCSPISGHRSVSWYQQTPGQGLQFLFEYFSETQRNKGNFPGRFSGRQFSNSRSEMNVSTLELGDSALYLCASSLQGVSYEQYFGPGTRLTVT.

This chain uses TRBV6-5 with TRBJ2-7, with D possibly matching TRBD2 (7 bases). Trimming cost V 5 bases and J 3 bases, with 11 bases left between them. Germline CDR1 reads MNHEY; CDR2 reads SVGAGI. The CDR3 is 13 residues long. The CDR3 coding sequence is TGTGCCAGCAGTAGGGGGGGTCTCTACGAGCAGTACTTC. It codes for CASSRGGLYEQYF.

This clone was observed a single time. The chain uses TRBV5-4 and TRBJ1-5, with a tentative D call TRBD1 (5 bases). The germline gives CDR1 SGHNT, CDR2 YYREEE (reference sequence). V dropped 0 bases and J dropped 7 bases, with 8 bases sitting between them. The CDR3 runs 13 residues. The CDR3 coding sequence is TGTGCCAGCAGCTTGGGGGGCGGGCAGCCCCAGCATTTT. This codes for CASSLGGGQPQHF.

With respect to this clone: A much larger clone is a single base away; this may be a read error. The V gene is TRBV2, the J gene TRBJ1-1; 9 bases align to TRBD1. Trimming took 6 bases from V and 1 from J; bases not matched to a gene: 3. The CDR3 consists of 14 residues. The germline V gene has CDR1 SNHLY and CDR2 FYNNEI. CDR3 DNA: TGTGCCAGCAGCCTGGACAGGGGGAACACTGAAGCTTTCTTT. As protein: CASSLDRGNTEAFF.

The chain uses TRBV24-1 and TRBJ1-5; D is possibly TRBD1 (5 bases). V was cut by 9 bases and J by 4 bases, with 15 bases left in between. Germline V gene sequence: CDR1 KGHDR, CDR2 SFDVKD. The CDR3 consists of 14 residues. As DNA, the CDR3 is TGTGCCACCGGAGATTCAGGGCCTAATCAGCCCCAGCATTTT. Translating it yields CATGDSGPNQPQHF.

V and J are TRBV19 and TRBJ1-2, with 9 positions matching TRBD1. V shed 2 bases and J 4 bases; nucleotides not matched to a gene: 8. The CDR3 loop spans 16 amino acids. Germline CDR1 LNHDA, CDR2 SQIVND (reference sequence). The CDR3 is CASSITGGNRVYGYTF. In nucleotides, the CDR3 is TGTGCCAGTAGTATAACAGGGGGCAATAGAGTCTATGGCTACACCTTC.

The chain carries TRBV3-1 (or the pseudogene TRBV3-2) and TRBJ1-2; D is unclear. This CDR3 region has 14 residues. The germline gives CDR1 LGHDT, CDR2 YNNKEL (reference sequence). Trimming shortened V by 6 bases and J by 2 bases, and 13 bases separated the two germline ends. CDR3 sequence (DNA): TGTGCCAGCAGTAGAAACGGGGAGAACTATGGCTACACCTTC. Translation gives CASSRNGENYGYTF.

The genes are TRBV5-1 and TRBJ2-7; D is possibly TRBD1 (5 bases). V was trimmed by 5 bases and J by 6 bases, leaving 18 bases between them. This CDR3 is 14 amino acids long. Germline CDR1 is SGHRS and CDR2 is YFSETQ. CDR3: CASSSDSASPEQYF. The CDR3 DNA follows: TGCGCCAGCAGTTCTGACAGTGCCTCCCCCGAGCAGTACTTC.

This clone was picked up one time. V usage is TRBV3-1 (or the pseudogene TRBV3-2) and J usage is TRBJ2-4; 7 bases are shared with TRBD1. The germline V gene encodes CDR1 LGHDT and CDR2 YNNKEL (reference sequence). Germline trimming cut 3 bases from V and 5 bases from J; bases unmatched to any gene: 7. The CDR3 has 15 amino acids. CDR3 region: CASSQGPGQQNIQYF. The DNA for the CDR3 is TGTGCCAGCAGCCAGGGCCCGGGACAGCAAAACATTCAGTACTTC.

The genes are TRBV6-2 or TRBV6-3 and TRBJ2-3; a possible D gene is TRBD1 (5 bases). The V end was cut by 3 bases, the J end by 0 bases, with 10 bases between. Germline assignment: CDR1 MNHEY and CDR2 SVGEGT. This CDR3 contains 15 residues. As DNA, the CDR3 is TGTGCCAGCAGTTATGACAGCTCTAGCACAGATACGCAGTATTTT. Translation: CASSYDSSSTDTQYF.

The chain carries TRBV9 and TRBJ2-7, with 8 bases identical to TRBD2. The length of the CDR3 is 14 residues. The V and J ends lost 4 bases and 3 bases, in that order; junction bases with no gene match: 6. Looked up from germline, CDR1 is SGDLS and CDR2 is YYNGEE. CDR3 nucleotide sequence: TGTGCCAGCAGCAGGGCTAGCGGGCACTACGAGCAGTACTTC. As protein: CASSRASGHYEQYF. Variable domain in full (rest from reference TRBV9 and TRBJ2-7): DSGVTQTPKHLITATGQRVTLRCSPRSGDLSVYWYQQSLDQGLQFLIQYYNGEERAKGNILERFSAQQFPDLHSELNLSSLELGDSALYFCASSRASGHYEQYFGPGTRLTVT.

This sequence joins TRBV11-2 and TRBJ1-2; D is undetermined. V was clipped by 6 bases and J by 2 bases, with 13 bases between them. The CDR3 sequence is 14 residues long. In germline, CDR1 is SGHAT, CDR2 FQNNGV. CDR3 DNA sequence: TGTGCCAGCAGAAGTGGGGAATTGAACTATGGCTACACCTTC. This sequence encodes CASRSGELNYGYTF.

CDR3 residues: CASSYEVTEANEQFF. In DNA form, the CDR3 reads TGTGCCAGCAGTTACGAGGTGACAGAAGCCAATGAGCAGTTCTTC. The chain links TRBV6-5 to TRBJ2-1; tentative D call: TRBD1 (5 bases). Germline assignment: CDR1 MNHEY and CDR2 SVGAGI. The ends were cut back, 2 bases at V and 6 bases at J, with 14 bases in the middle. The CDR3 is 15 amino acids.

The rearrangement uses TRBV6-6 and TRBJ2-3; TRBD2 aligns across 8 bases. Per the germline V gene, CDR1 is MNHNY and CDR2 is SVGAGI (reference sequence). CDR3 length: 13 residues. J gave up 3 bases and V 11 bases, and 7 bases lay outside the gene matches. For the CDR3, the DNA is TGTGCCGAGGCGGGGGGCCCTACAGATACGCAGTATTTT. Its translation: CAEAGGPTDTQYF.

This chain connects TRBV5-4 to TRBJ1-5; TRBD1 matches 8 bases. This CDR3 has 15 amino acids. Germline CDR1 reads SGHNT; CDR2 reads YYREEE (reference sequence). The V gene end was trimmed by 4 bases and the J gene end by 3 bases; junction bases not matched to a gene: 6. CDR3 sequence (DNA): TGTGCCAGCAGCGCCGGACAGGGCGACAATCAGCCCCAGCATTTT. Translated, it gives CASSAGQGDNQPQHF. Full variable domain (remainder filled in from reference TRBV5-4 and TRBJ1-5): ETGVTQSPTHLIKTRGQQVTLRCSSQSGHNTVSWYQQALGQGPQFIFQYYREEENGRGNFPPRFSGLQFPNYSSELNVNALELDDSALYLCASSAGQGDNQPQHFGDGTRLSIL.

The rearrangement joins TRBV19 to TRBJ1-1; 8 positions match TRBD1. This CDR3 is 14 amino acids long. Germline V gives CDR1 LNHDA, CDR2 SQIVND (reference sequence). V was pared by 7 bases and J by 4 bases, with 8 bases of the junction left unmatched. In DNA, the CDR3 is TGTGCCAGTATTCTAACAGGGGGAACCACTGAAGCTTTCTTT. This translates into CASILTGGTTEAFF.

This clone has just one count. The chain is built from TRBV10-3 and TRBJ1-3; 7 bases fit TRBD1. V lost 3 bases to trimming and J lost 1 base; unmatched junction nucleotides: 9. CDR1 is ENHRY and CDR2 is SYGVKD in the germline V gene. This CDR3 is 17 amino acids long. CDR3 loop: CAISDPDRSRSGNTIYF. The CDR3 coding sequence is TGTGCCATCAGTGACCCGGACAGGAGTAGGTCTGGAAACACCATATATTTT.

The V and J genes are TRBV28 and TRBJ1-5; 8 bases are shared with TRBD1. Germline assignment: CDR1 MDHEN and CDR2 SYDVKM. There are 13 residues in the CDR3. V lost 8 bases, J lost 3 bases, and 3 bases stayed unmatched. CDR3 in DNA: TGTGCCAGCTCGACAGGGGACAATCAGCCCCAGCATTTT. Translated, it gives CASSTGDNQPQHF.

This clone was detected once. J is TRBJ1-2 and V is TRBV19; TRBD1 agrees at 10 bases. The germline V gene encodes CDR1 LNHDA and CDR2 SQIVND (reference sequence). V shed 6 bases and J 6 bases; nucleotides not matched to a gene: 4. CDR3 length: 13 amino acids. CDR3 DNA sequence: TGTGCCAGTAGGCCTGGGACAGGGGATGGCTACACCTTC. Amino acid sequence: CASRPGTGDGYTF.

The chain links TRBV5-1 to TRBJ1-1; D might be TRBD1 (6 bases). Germline V lookup: CDR1 SGHRS, CDR2 YFSETQ. The CDR3 is 15 amino acids. The V and J ends lost 4 bases and 4 bases respectively, with 17 bases between them. For the CDR3, the DNA is TGCGCCAGCAGCCTAGGACTTCAGGGGTTCACTGAAGCTTTCTTT. This translates into CASSLGLQGFTEAFF.